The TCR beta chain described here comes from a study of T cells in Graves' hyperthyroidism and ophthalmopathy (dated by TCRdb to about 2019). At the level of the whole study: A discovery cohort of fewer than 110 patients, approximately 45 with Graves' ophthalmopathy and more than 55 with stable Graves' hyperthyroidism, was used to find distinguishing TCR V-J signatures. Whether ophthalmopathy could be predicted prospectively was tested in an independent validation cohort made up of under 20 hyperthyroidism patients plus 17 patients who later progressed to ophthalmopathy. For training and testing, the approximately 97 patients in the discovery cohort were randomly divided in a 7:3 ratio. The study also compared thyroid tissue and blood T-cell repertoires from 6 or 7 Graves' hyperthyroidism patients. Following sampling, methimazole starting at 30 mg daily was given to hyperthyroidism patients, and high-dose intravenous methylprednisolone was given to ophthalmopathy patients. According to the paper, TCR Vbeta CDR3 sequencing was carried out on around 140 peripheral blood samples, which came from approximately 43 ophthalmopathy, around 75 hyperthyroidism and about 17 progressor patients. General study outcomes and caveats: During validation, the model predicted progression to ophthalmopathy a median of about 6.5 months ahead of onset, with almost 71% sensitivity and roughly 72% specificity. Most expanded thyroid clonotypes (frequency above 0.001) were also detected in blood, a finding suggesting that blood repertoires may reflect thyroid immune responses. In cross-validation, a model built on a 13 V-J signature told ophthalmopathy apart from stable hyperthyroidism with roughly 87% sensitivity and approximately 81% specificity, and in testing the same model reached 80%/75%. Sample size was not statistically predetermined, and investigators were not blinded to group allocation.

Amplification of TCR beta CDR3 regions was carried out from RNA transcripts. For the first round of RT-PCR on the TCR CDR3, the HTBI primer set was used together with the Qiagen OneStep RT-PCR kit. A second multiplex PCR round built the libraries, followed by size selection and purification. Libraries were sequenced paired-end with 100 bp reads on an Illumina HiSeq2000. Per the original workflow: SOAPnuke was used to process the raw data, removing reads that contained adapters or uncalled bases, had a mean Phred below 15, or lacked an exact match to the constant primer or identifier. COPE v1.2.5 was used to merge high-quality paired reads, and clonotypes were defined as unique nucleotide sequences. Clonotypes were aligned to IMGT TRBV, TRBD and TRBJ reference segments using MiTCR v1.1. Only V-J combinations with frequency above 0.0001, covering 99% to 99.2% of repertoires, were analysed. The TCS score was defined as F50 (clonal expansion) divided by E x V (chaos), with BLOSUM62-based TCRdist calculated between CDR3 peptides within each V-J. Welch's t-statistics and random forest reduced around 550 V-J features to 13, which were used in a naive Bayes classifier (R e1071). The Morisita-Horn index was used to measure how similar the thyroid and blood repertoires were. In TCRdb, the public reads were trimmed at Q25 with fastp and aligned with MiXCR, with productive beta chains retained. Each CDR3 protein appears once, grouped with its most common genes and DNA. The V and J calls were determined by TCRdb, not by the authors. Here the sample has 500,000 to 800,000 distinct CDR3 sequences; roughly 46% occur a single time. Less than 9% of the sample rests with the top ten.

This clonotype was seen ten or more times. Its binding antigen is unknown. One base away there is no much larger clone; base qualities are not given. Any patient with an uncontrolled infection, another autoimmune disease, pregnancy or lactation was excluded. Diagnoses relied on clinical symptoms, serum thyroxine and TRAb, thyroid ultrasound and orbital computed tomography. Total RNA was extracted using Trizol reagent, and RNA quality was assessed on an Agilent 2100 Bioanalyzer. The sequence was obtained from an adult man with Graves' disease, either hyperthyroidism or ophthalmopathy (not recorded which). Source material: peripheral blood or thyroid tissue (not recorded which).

The nucleotide sequence reads TGTGCCAGCAGCTTGGTACTGGGCAGGCCGAACACTGAAGCTTTCTTT. Its amino acids are CASSLVLGRPNTEAFF. The chain is encoded by TRBV7-9 joined to TRBJ1-1; too little of a D gene remains to name it. The V end loses 3 bases and the J end loses 1 base, and a stretch of 15 bases separates them. Taken from cysteine to phenylalanine, the CDR3 has 16 residues. Kept here is only the CDR3 DNA, which spans 48 bases and is read in frame from base 1. CDR1 is given as SEHNR and CDR2 as FQNEAQ, both from the germline V gene (reference sequence).